This T cell receptor (beta chain) is drawn from a study of T-cell reconstitution after alpha-beta-depleted transplantation in children. Germline CDR1 MNHEY, CDR2 SMNVEV (reference sequence). Losses at the gene ends were 5 bases for V and 6 bases for J; bases not matched to a gene: 6. CDR3 length equals 14 residues. Unique molecular identifiers featured in how the TCRbeta library was prepared. TCRdb called the PCR reads again in MiXCR, with one record for every CDR3 protein. In the table there are hundreds of thousands of distinct CDR3 sequences, about 16% of which are singletons. The sample in question was PBMCs from the stem cell graft donor, obtained from the stem cell graft. The J gene is TRBJ2-2, the V gene TRBV27, with TRBD2 matching 7 bases. This TCR derives from a human donor who donated a stem cell graft to a child with acute lymphoblastic leukemia. CDR3 region: CASSHGRTAGELFF. The CDR3 nucleotides are TGTGCCAGCAGTCACGGGAGGACGGCCGGGGAGCTGTTTTTT.